The 18 T cell receptor beta chains below were found in one sample sequenced in a study of early T cells in non-severe SARS-CoV-2 infection. Each CDR3 protein is one row after TCRdb ran MiXCR on the 5' RACE reads. Seen here are about 66,000 distinct CDR3 sequences, 20% to 25% observed once, and the top ten hold more than 15%. The sample in question was whole blood, obtained at baseline. These receptors originate from an adult who was a healthcare worker with PCR-confirmed SARS-CoV-2 infection or an uninfected control (not recorded which).

The J gene is TRBJ1-4, the V gene TRBV30; 9 nucleotides align to TRBD1. Germline-derived CDR1 and CDR2 are GTSNPN and SVGIG (reference sequence). V lost 1 base to trimming and J lost 11 bases; unmatched junction nucleotides: 5. CDR3 size: 13 residues. CDR3 residues: CAWSDGTGFKLFF. In DNA form, the CDR3 reads TGTGCCTGGAGTGACGGGACAGGGTTTAAACTGTTTTTT.

This chain connects TRBV3-1 to TRBJ2-1, with 7 bases matching TRBD1. The CDR3 is 14 amino acids. Germline CDR1 LGHDT, CDR2 YNNKEL (reference sequence). V lost 4 bases and J lost 5; bases outside the gene matches: 5. In DNA, the CDR3 is TGTGCCAGCAGCCCTAGACAGGGACACAATGAGCAGTTCTTC. This encodes CASSPRQGHNEQFF.

This clonotype has ten or more counts. The chain couples TRBV5-6 to TRBJ2-5; no clear D. The CDR3 consists of 13 residues. V lost 2 bases, J lost 0 bases, and 5 bases lay in between. The V gene's germline CDR1 is SGHDT and CDR2 YYEEEE. The CDR3 bases are TGTGCCAGCAGCTTAAGATACCAAGAGACCCAGTACTTC. Encoded protein: CASSLRYQETQYF.

This clonotype was recorded a few times. The chain links TRBV5-6 to TRBJ1-1; tentative D call: TRBD1 (6 bases). The germline V gene encodes CDR1 SGHDT and CDR2 YYEEEE. This CDR3 comprises 15 residues. Trimming shortened V by 0 bases and J by 1 base, and 10 bases separated the two germline ends. CDR3 DNA: TGTGCCAGCAGCTTGGGGACAGTAACGAACACTGAAGCTTTCTTT. Amino acid sequence: CASSLGTVTNTEAFF.

V gene TRBV14 combines with J gene TRBJ1-1, with D unresolved. Germline values: CDR1 SGHDN, CDR2 FVKESK. Trimming removed 3 bases at V and 0 bases at J, with 8 bases between. This CDR3 region has 14 residues. The CDR3 region is CASSQGSMNTEAFF. In DNA form, the CDR3 reads TGTGCCAGCAGCCAGGGCAGTATGAACACTGAAGCTTTCTTT.

In regard to this clonotype: At one end, the junction sequence differs from germline, possibly due to a read error. This chain links TRBV7-8 with TRBJ2-2, with a possible D match to TRBD2 (6 bases). Germline V gene sequence: CDR1 SGHVS, CDR2 FQNEAQ. CDR3 length: 15 amino acids. CDR3 residues: CASRLAVMNTGELFF. The CDR3 nucleotides are TGTGCCAGCAGATTAGCGGTGATGAACACCGGGGAGCTGTTTTTT. Filled out from reference TRBV7-8 and TRBJ2-2, the complete variable domain reads GAGVSQSPRYKVAKRGQDVALRCDPISGHVSLFWYQQALGQGPEFLTYFQNEAQLDKSGLPSDRFFAERPEGSVSTLKIQRTQQEDSAVYLCASRLAVMNTGELFFGEGSRLTVL.

This clonotype was recorded a few times. The chain uses TRBV7-8 and TRBJ1-4; a weak D match, TRBD1 (6 bases). The CDR3 spans 17 residues. From germline, CDR1 is SGHVS and CDR2 FQNEAQ. Trimming removed 4 bases at V and 8 bases at J, with 23 bases between. The CDR3 sequence: CASSSRRDTRTDEKLFF. In DNA, the CDR3 is TGTGCCAGCAGCTCCCGTCGGGACACTCGTACGGACGAAAAACTGTTTTTT.

This sequence joins TRBV7-2 and TRBJ2-7, with 8 bases aligning to TRBD1. CDR1 and CDR2 from the germline V gene are SGHTA and FQGNSA. This CDR3 spans 15 amino acids. Trimming took 1 base from V and 3 from J; bases not matched to a gene: 5. The CDR3 region is CASSLEAGGYYEQYF. The CDR3 DNA follows: TGTGCCAGCAGCTTAGAGGCAGGGGGCTACTACGAGCAGTACTTC.

This chain links TRBV25-1 with TRBJ2-3; weak D call: TRBD2 (6 bases). The CDR3 consists of 15 residues. Germline assignment: CDR1 MGHDK and CDR2 SYGVNS. Trimming took off 9 bases at V and 2 bases at J, with 18 bases between the two ends. The CDR3 nucleotides are TGTGCCAGTGCCCAATCGGCGGGGTTCACAGATACGCAGTATTTT. Encoded protein: CASAQSAGFTDTQYF.

This clonotype was seen only a few times. The chain employs TRBV12-3 or TRBV12-4 and TRBJ1-4; D ambiguous. The CDR3 contains 11 residues. V lost 3 bases and J 11 bases, leaving 7 bases between the germline ends. CDR3 amino acids: CASSFSGKLFF. Written as DNA, the CDR3 is TGTGCCAGCAGTTTTAGTGGGAAACTGTTTTTT.

J is TRBJ1-1 and V is TRBV5-1; 8 nucleotides line up with TRBD1. The CDR3 sequence is 15 residues long. CDR1 SGHRS and CDR2 YFSETQ come from the germline V gene. The junction had 5 bases not matched to a gene; V was cut back by 0 bases and J by 4 bases. CDR3 residues: CASSLEDRVTTEAFF. DNA of the CDR3: TGCGCCAGCAGCTTGGAGGACAGGGTCACCACTGAAGCTTTCTTT.

A few counts support this clonotype. The chain links TRBV6-6 to TRBJ1-1; D may be TRBD1 (5 bases). The CDR3 runs to 13 residues. The germline V and J ends were trimmed by 2 bases and 11 bases, with 15 bases remaining between them. The V gene's germline CDR1 is MNHNY and CDR2 SVGAGI (reference sequence). Here the CDR3 reads CASSYGQGGVAFF. CDR3 coding DNA: TGTGCCAGCAGTTACGGGCAGGGCGGGGTGGCTTTCTTT.

Here the CDR3 reads CASSLRGPGTAPTEAFF. The CDR3 DNA sequence: TGCGCCAGCAGCTTGAGGGGACCTGGGACAGCCCCCACTGAAGCTTTCTTT. This chain links TRBV5-1 with TRBJ1-1; 7 bases align to TRBD1. The CDR3 spans 17 residues. The germline V gene encodes CDR1 SGHRS and CDR2 YFSETQ. Trimming took 1 base from V and 4 from J; bases not matched to a gene: 13.

The genes are TRBV7-9 and TRBJ1-5; D is unclear. V lost 4 bases to trimming and J lost 6 bases, with 7 bases between them. CDR3 size: 12 residues. Per the germline V gene, CDR1 is SEHNR and CDR2 is FQNEAQ (reference sequence). The CDR3 region is CASSSPSQPQHF. For the CDR3, the DNA is TGTGCCAGCAGCTCCCCGAGTCAGCCCCAGCATTTT.

This clonotype has only a few counts. This chain links TRBV20-1 with TRBJ2-5; 7 bases are shared with TRBD2. This CDR3 is 15 amino acids long. Per the germline V gene, CDR1 is DFQATT and CDR2 is SNEGSKA (reference sequence). Unmatched junction bases numbered 11, after V lost 3 bases and J lost 4 bases. CDR3 in DNA: TGCAGTGCTAGTTTAGGAAGGGGACTAACAGAGACCCAGTACTTC. As protein: CSASLGRGLTETQYF.

This rearrangement joins TRBV10-1 to TRBJ2-7; a possible D gene is TRBD2 (5 bases). The CDR3 has 12 amino acids. V shed 7 bases and J shed 6 bases, with 13 bases lying between them. CDR1 is WNHNN, CDR2 SYGVQD, per germline (reference sequence). DNA for the CDR3: TGCGCCAGCATGCGGAGGCCCCCCGAGCAGTACTTC. It specifies CASMRRPPEQYF.

The sample holds a few counts of this clonotype. The rearrangement uses TRBV20-1 and TRBJ2-5, with 9 bases aligning to TRBD1. This CDR3 comprises 14 residues. From germline, CDR1 is DFQATT and CDR2 SNEGSKA (reference sequence). V lost 1 base to trimming and J lost 3 bases; unmatched junction nucleotides: 3. The CDR3 nucleotides read TGCAGTGCTAGAGGACAGGGGGGAAAAGAGACCCAGTACTTC. Its protein is CSARGQGGKETQYF.

In its sample, this clonotype was seen many times. The rearrangement uses TRBV2 and TRBJ2-7; the match to TRBD1 covers 9 bases. This CDR3 has 15 amino acids. Germline V gene data show CDR1 as SNHLY and CDR2 as FYNNEI. Trimming cost V 6 bases and J 1 base; bases outside gene matches: 7. The CDR3: CASRAGQGRSYEQYF. The DNA of the CDR3 is TGTGCCAGCAGAGCCGGACAGGGGCGATCCTACGAGCAGTACTTC.